Below, 20 T cell receptor beta chains from the same sample are listed, as sequenced in a study of T cell clones after liver transplantation. Some clones are missing from TCRdb's copy, which holds only in-frame ones; the method was immunoSEQ multiplex PCR. The sample comprises thousands of clones, around 79% of which are singletons, and roughly a third rests with the top ten. This sample comprised CD8+ T cells from blood, obtained 24 months after liver transplant. Source of these receptors: a human patient who received a liver transplant. Some T cells here may be from the graft donor.

This clone has a handful of counts. J is TRBJ2-1 and V is TRBV7-6; unclear D gene. The CDR3 spans 12 residues. Per germline, CDR1 SGHVS and CDR2 FNYEAQ. The V end lost 3 bases, the J end lost 10 bases, and 10 bases lay between the germline ends. The CDR3 sequence: CASSFRQREQFF. The CDR3 DNA sequence: TGTGCCAGCAGCTTTAGACAACGAGAGCAGTTCTTC.

DNA for the CDR3: TGTGCCATCAGTGATGTCGTAGGGGACACCCAAGAGACCCAGTACTTC. Protein sequence: CAISDVVGDTQETQYF. The chain has TRBV10-3 and TRBJ2-5; the D gene is possibly TRBD1 (6 bases). The CDR3 is made up of 16 amino acids. Germline V gene sequence: CDR1 ENHRY, CDR2 SYGVKD. With 3 bases removed from V and 1 base from J, the gap between germline ends came to 15 bases.

The rearrangement uses TRBV5-5 and TRBJ1-3, with 7 bases aligning to TRBD1. Germline CDR1 is SGHKS and CDR2 is YYEKEE (reference sequence). Losses at the gene ends were 0 bases for V and 0 bases for J; bases not matched to a gene: 6. There are 17 residues in the CDR3. Here the CDR3 DNA reads TGTGCCAGCAGCTTGGGGCGGACAGGACGCTCTGGAAACACCATATATTTT. This gives the protein CASSLGRTGRSGNTIYF.

The rearrangement joins TRBV11-1 to TRBJ2-1; 9 nucleotides line up with TRBD1. V dropped 3 bases and J dropped 3; count of bases not matched to a gene: 9. The CDR3 covers 17 residues. Germline CDR1 SGHAT, CDR2 FQDESV (reference sequence). CDR3 sequence reads: CASSFSRTGVFYNEQFF. The DNA of the CDR3 is TGTGCCAGCAGCTTTTCCAGGACAGGGGTATTCTACAATGAGCAGTTCTTC.

This CDR3 reads CASSLSRNEQFF. The CDR3 DNA sequence: TGTGCCAGCAGCTTGAGCCGCAATGAGCAGTTCTTC. The rearrangement joins TRBV11-3 to TRBJ2-1, with D unresolved. With 3 bases removed from V and 6 bases from J, the gap between germline ends came to 6 bases. From germline, CDR1 is SGHNT and CDR2 YENEEA. The CDR3 contains 12 residues.

This clone showed up just once. The V gene is TRBV6-6, the J gene TRBJ1-1; the D gene is possibly TRBD1 (6 bases). The CDR3 is made up of 15 amino acids. The germline V gene has CDR1 MNHNY and CDR2 SVGAGI (reference sequence). Trimming left V 5 bases short and J 4 bases short, with 17 bases between. CDR3 nucleotide sequence: TGTGCCAGCAGTCGGACGCATGGGGGGCTCACTGAAGCTTTCTTT. Translating gives CASSRTHGGLTEAFF.

The chain is built from TRBV15 and TRBJ2-7, with TRBD2 as a possible D gene (6 bases). V was trimmed by 7 bases and J by 4 bases, leaving 14 bases between them. The CDR3 contains 13 residues. CDR1 LNHNV and CDR2 YYDKDF come from the germline V gene (reference sequence). The CDR3 bases are TGTGCCACCAACGGGGGAACGGGGTACGAGCAGTACTTC. Translated: CATNGGTGYEQYF.

The chain uses TRBV21-1 and TRBJ2-6; the listed D gene, TRBD1, was not tested against the DNA. TRBV21-1 is listed as a pseudogene. CDR3 length equals 17 residues. The CDR3 region is CASSPGTEEAGANVLTF. For the CDR3, the DNA is TGTGCCAGCAGCCCCGGGACAGAGGAAGCGGGGGCCAACGTCCTGACTTTC.

The chain joins TRBV6-6 to TRBJ2-7; 7 bases align to TRBD1. V dropped 10 bases and J dropped 3; count of bases not matched to a gene: 3. Per germline, CDR1 MNHNY and CDR2 SVGAGI (reference sequence). This CDR3 region has 11 residues. The CDR3 region is CANTGDYEQYF. DNA of the CDR3: TGTGCCAACACAGGGGACTACGAGCAGTACTTC.

This clone was counted a single time. The V call is TRBV9, the J call TRBJ1-2, with D possibly matching TRBD1 (5 bases). Trimming removed 1 base at V and 7 bases at J, with 8 bases between. This CDR3 has 12 amino acids. In germline, CDR1 is SGDLS, CDR2 YYNGEE. The CDR3 DNA reads as TGTGCCAGCAGCGTACGGGGGTCTGGCTACACCTTC. This codes for CASSVRGSGYTF.

This sequence joins TRBV27 and TRBJ1-1, with D perhaps TRBD1 (5 bases). The germline gives CDR1 MNHEY, CDR2 SMNVEV (reference sequence). V was shortened by 6 bases and J by 4 bases, with 18 bases between the two germline ends. The CDR3 covers 15 residues. The CDR3 reads CASRFRRGGPTEAFF. Written as DNA, the CDR3 is TGTGCCAGCAGGTTCCGAAGGGGCGGGCCCACTGAAGCTTTCTTT.

This clone was counted between two and nine times. The V gene is TRBV6-5, the J gene TRBJ2-7; D ambiguous. The CDR3 has 14 amino acids. Trimming took 2 bases from V and 1 from J, leaving 9 bases between them. Germline CDR1 is MNHEY and CDR2 is SVGAGI. The CDR3 region has the DNA TGTGCCAGCAGTTACGGGCCGGGTTCCTACGAGCAGTACTTC. Its protein product is CASSYGPGSYEQYF.

Only a few counts were recorded for this clone. V and J are TRBV5-4 and TRBJ1-1, with TRBD1 as a possible D gene (5 bases). Trimming stripped 7 bases from V and 0 bases from J, with 10 bases between. CDR1 SGHNT and CDR2 YYREEE come from the germline V gene (reference sequence). The CDR3 runs to 13 residues. CDR3 protein: CASRGLLNTEAFF. The CDR3 DNA is TGTGCCAGCCGGGGACTTCTGAACACTGAAGCTTTCTTT.

This rearrangement joins TRBV27 to TRBJ2-1; TRBD2 aligns across 7 bases. V was clipped by 2 bases and J by 6 bases; unmatched bases: 4. Germline V gene sequence: CDR1 MNHEY, CDR2 SMNVEV (reference sequence). This CDR3 contains 14 residues. The CDR3 loop is CASSLLGGGNEQFF. The CDR3 bases are TGTGCCAGCAGTTTACTCGGCGGGGGCAATGAGCAGTTCTTC.

The J gene is TRBJ2-1, the V gene TRBV9, with D possibly being TRBD1 (6 bases). Deletions cut 2 bases from V and 3 bases from J, with 18 bases between. Per the germline V gene, CDR1 is SGDLS and CDR2 is YYNGEE. This CDR3 comprises 17 residues. DNA for the CDR3: TGTGCCAGCAGCGTCGCCCGGGGCAGGGGAGACTACAATGAGCAGTTCTTC. This encodes CASSVARGRGDYNEQFF.

V gene TRBV5-1 combines with J gene TRBJ2-7; TRBD1 matches at 12 bases. This CDR3 region has 16 residues. CDR1 and CDR2 from the germline V gene are SGHRS and YFSETQ. V was pared by 0 bases and J by 4 bases, with 5 bases of the junction left unmatched. CDR3 sequence (DNA): TGCGCCAGCAGCTTGGGGGACAGGGGGCGCGCATACGAGCAGTACTTC. Amino acids: CASSLGDRGRAYEQYF.

This clone was seen a few times. This sample includes further DNA sequences coding for the same CDR3. The J gene is TRBJ2-7, the V gene TRBV5-1; weak D call: TRBD2 (5 bases). The V gene lost 4 bases and the J gene lost 2 bases, with 7 bases spanning the gap. The CDR3 is made up of 12 amino acids. Germline V gene data show CDR1 as SGHRS and CDR2 as YFSETQ. The CDR3 DNA is TGCGCCAGCAGCCCCGGGACCTACGAGCAGTACTTC. Translated: CASSPGTYEQYF.

This clone is a singleton in its sample. The chain carries TRBV21-1 and TRBJ2-7; the D call of TRBD2 is as the table states it, not checked on the DNA. TRBV21-1 is a recognized pseudogene. The CDR3 spans 15 residues. CDR3 in DNA: TGTGCCAGCAGCAAAGCGCTAAGGCGGTCCCACGAGCAGTACTTC. Protein: CASSKALRRSHEQYF.

This rearrangement joins TRBV28 to TRBJ2-2; possibly TRBD1 for D (6 bases). The CDR3 spans 16 residues. Deletions cut 5 bases from V and 5 bases from J, with 18 bases between. Germline V CDR1 and CDR2: MDHEN, SYDVKM. CDR3 region: CASSLYTIQGTGELFF. The CDR3 DNA follows: TGTGCCAGCAGTCTTTACACCATACAGGGAACCGGGGAGCTGTTTTTT.

This clone counts as large. This chain links TRBV28 with TRBJ1-2, with D maybe TRBD1 (5 bases). This CDR3 comprises 14 residues. Trimming removed 2 bases at V and 6 bases at J, with 13 bases between. The V gene's germline CDR1 is MDHEN and CDR2 SYDVKM. The CDR3 loop reads CASSLEGFWNGYTF. CDR3 coding DNA: TGTGCCAGCAGTTTAGAGGGGTTTTGGAATGGCTACACCTTC.